The present TCR beta chain was sequenced within a study of a mutant IDH1 vaccine in newly diagnosed glioma. About the study: With temozolomide cycles, or 4-6 weeks after radiotherapy alone, vaccination was started.

Time point specified: week 35, safety follow-up. Every single dose of the vaccine, 300 ug of mutant IDH1 20-mer peptide, came with topical imiquimod. The donor cohort comprised cases of new WHO grade 3 or 4 IDH1-mutant, ATRX-lost astrocytoma. This CDR3 has 14 residues. V was pared by 3 bases and J by 3 bases, with 12 bases between. Germline-derived CDR1 and CDR2 are MNHEY and SVGAGI. Here immunoSEQ multiplex PCR was the method, and the copy in TCRdb shows in-frame clones only, minus some. Here the sample spans more than 25,000 clones, almost 80% being singletons. General study points: Vaccine-induced immune responses occurred in more than 85% of patients.

In the case of this clone: Its antigen is not known.

The chain employs TRBV6-5 and TRBJ2-7; the D is unclear. The sample here was PBMCs, taken from a glioma patient whose treatment included an IDH1 peptide vaccine. The sequence was collected from a woman aged 25 to 39 with glioma. Some clones in this sample may be carry-over from other donors' samples. DNA for the CDR3: TGTGCCAGCAGTTATACCGCGGTGGGCTACGAGCAGTACTTC. Protein sequence: CASSYTAVGYEQYF.